A single sample gave rise to the 23 T cell receptor beta chains below, sequenced in a study of cytomegalovirus exposure and HLA in healthy donors. It was with 60 Vbeta and 13 Jbeta primers that the PCR ran. Some clones are missing from TCRdb's copy, which holds only in-frame ones; the method was immunoSEQ multiplex PCR. The sample has around 32,000 clones; 35% to 55% are singletons. The sequencing sample was made of PBMCs. The receptor source for this set is a woman aged 45 to 65 in good health and CMV-seronegative.

The rearrangement links TRBV6-5 to TRBJ1-1; 9 bases map to TRBD1. J gave up 3 bases and V 7 bases, and 3 bases lay outside the gene matches. Per the germline V gene, CDR1 is MNHEY and CDR2 is SVGAGI. The CDR3 consists of 13 residues. In DNA form, the CDR3 reads TGTGCCAGCACACGACAGGGGGACACTGAAGCTTTCTTT. Translated, it gives CASTRQGDTEAFF.

The chain has TRBV13 and TRBJ2-7, with no clear D. The CDR3 is 12 residues long. The ends were cut back, 6 bases at V and 0 bases at J, with 6 bases in the middle. Germline assignment: CDR1 PRHDT and CDR2 FYEKMQ (reference sequence). As DNA, the CDR3 is TGTGCCAGCAGACTTCGCTCCTACGAGCAGTACTTC. Protein product: CASRLRSYEQYF.

The chain employs TRBV28 and TRBJ1-1, with D perhaps TRBD1 (6 bases). The germline V gene encodes CDR1 MDHEN and CDR2 SYDVKM. With 5 bases removed from V and 7 bases from J, the gap between germline ends came to 8 bases. This CDR3 contains 11 residues. CDR3 amino acids: CASSEGDEAFF. CDR3 sequence (DNA): TGTGCCAGCAGTGAGGGGGATGAAGCTTTCTTT.

The rearrangement uses TRBV30 and TRBJ2-1; maybe TRBD1 (6 bases). V gave up 2 bases and J gave up 7 bases, with 12 bases separating them. CDR1 is GTSNPN and CDR2 is SVGIG in the germline V gene (reference sequence). This CDR3 contains 13 residues. CDR3 sequence reads: CAWSQGNRNEQFF. The CDR3 DNA is TGTGCCTGGAGTCAGGGGAACAGAAATGAGCAGTTCTTC.

The rearrangement links TRBV2 to TRBJ2-2; 9 bases are a match to TRBD2. The CDR3 totals 15 residues. V lost 6 bases, J lost 5 bases, and 7 bases stayed unmatched. In germline, CDR1 is SNHLY, CDR2 FYNNEI. The CDR3 reads CASRRTSVGTGELFF. The CDR3 region has the DNA TGTGCCAGCAGGCGGACTAGCGTAGGGACCGGGGAGCTGTTTTTT. Filled out from reference TRBV2 and TRBJ2-2, the complete variable domain reads EPEVTQTPSHQVTQMGQEVILRCVPISNHLYFYWYRQILGQKVEFLVSFYNNEISEKSEIFDDQFSVERPDGSNFTLKIRSTKLEDSAMYFCASRRTSVGTGELFFGEGSRLTVL.

This chain uses TRBV6-6 with TRBJ1-2, with 7 positions matching TRBD1. This CDR3 is 14 amino acids long. With V trimmed by 5 bases and J by 5 bases, 8 bases remained unmatched. Per the germline V gene, CDR1 is MNHNY and CDR2 is SVGAGI (reference sequence). CDR3 nucleotides: TGTGCCAGCAGTCCGGGTGGGACAGTATATGGCTACACCTTC. Amino acids: CASSPGGTVYGYTF.

J is TRBJ1-4 and V is TRBV5-6; D perhaps matches TRBD1 (5 bases). CDR1 is SGHDT and CDR2 is YYEEEE in the germline V gene. This CDR3 is built from 14 residues. V was trimmed by 4 bases and J by 7 bases, leaving 14 bases between them. The CDR3 region has the DNA TGTGCCAGCAGCCGAGCAGGGCCTGGTGAAAAACTGTTTTTT. It is translated as CASSRAGPGEKLFF.

The sample holds a few counts of this clone. The same CDR3 also results from other DNA sequences found in this sample. J is TRBJ2-2 and V is TRBV9; D gene uncertain. The germline V gene encodes CDR1 SGDLS and CDR2 YYNGEE. V lost 0 bases to trimming and J lost 0 bases, with 3 bases between them. The CDR3 is made up of 14 amino acids. Here the CDR3 DNA reads TGTGCCAGCAGCGTAGCGGCGAACACCGGGGAGCTGTTTTTT. Residues: CASSVAANTGELFF.

This clone occurred a few times. The chain carries TRBV4-1 and TRBJ1-4, with TRBD1 identical over 9 bases. CDR3 length: 13 amino acids. The germline gives CDR1 MGHRA, CDR2 YSYEKL. The junction had 4 bases not matched to a gene; V was cut back by 4 bases and J by 10 bases. CDR3 nucleotides: TGCGCCAGCAGCCGGGACAGGGAGGGAAAACTGTTTTTT. Its protein product is CASSRDREGKLFF.

This clone has more than one count but fewer than ten. The chain joins TRBV5-4 to TRBJ1-5; TRBD1 matches 7 bases. V was pared by 4 bases and J by 5 bases, with 3 bases of the junction left unmatched. The CDR3 is made up of 13 amino acids. CDR1 and CDR2 from the germline V gene are SGHNT and YYREEE (reference sequence). The CDR3 loop is CASSRGQDQPQHF. The CDR3 region has the DNA TGTGCCAGCAGCCGTGGACAGGATCAGCCCCAGCATTTT. Supplemented by reference TRBV5-4 and TRBJ1-5, the full variable domain reads ETGVTQSPTHLIKTRGQQVTLRCSSQSGHNTVSWYQQALGQGPQFIFQYYREEENGRGNFPPRFSGLQFPNYSSELNVNALELDDSALYLCASSRGQDQPQHFGDGTRLSIL.

V usage is TRBV18 and J usage is TRBJ2-7; TRBD1 is a possible D gene (5 bases). CDR1 KGHSH and CDR2 LQKENI come from the germline V gene. Trimming removed 2 bases at V and 3 bases at J, with 11 bases between. This CDR3 comprises 14 residues. The CDR3 bases are TGTGCCAGCTCACCAGGGGCAGGGAACTACGAGCAGTACTTC. Its protein product is CASSPGAGNYEQYF.

The CDR3 loop reads CAWSSGTYNEQFF. In DNA, the CDR3 is TGTGCCTGGAGTAGCGGCACCTACAATGAGCAGTTCTTC. The chain combines TRBV30 with TRBJ2-1, with TRBD2 as a possible D gene (5 bases). Trimming took off 2 bases at V and 2 bases at J, with 7 bases between the two ends. In germline, CDR1 is GTSNPN, CDR2 SVGIG (reference sequence). This CDR3 region has 13 residues.

This clone has a handful of counts. This CDR3 reads CASSSPATSAHEQFF. The CDR3 DNA is TGCGCCAGCAGCTCCCCGGCGACTAGCGCCCATGAGCAGTTCTTC. The chain recombines TRBV4-1 with TRBJ2-1; 8 bases fit TRBD2. The J segment lost 8 bases and the V segment lost 5 bases, leaving 11 bases of the junction unmatched. The CDR3 covers 15 residues. Germline CDR1 MGHRA, CDR2 YSYEKL.

This clone appeared once. The V and J genes are TRBV5-1 and TRBJ2-7; 8 bases are shared with TRBD2. V was pared by 4 bases and J by 3 bases, with 9 bases of the junction left unmatched. The germline V gene has CDR1 SGHRS and CDR2 YFSETQ. This CDR3 spans 15 amino acids. The CDR3 DNA is TGCGCCAGCAGCATCGGAAGCGGGAGCAGCTACGAGCAGTACTTC. This translates into CASSIGSGSSYEQYF.

This clone is classed as medium-sized. This chain joins TRBV28 and TRBJ2-7; D gene unclear. The V gene's germline CDR1 is MDHEN and CDR2 SYDVKM. This CDR3 has 15 amino acids. With 2 bases removed from V and 1 base from J, the gap between germline ends came to 12 bases. The CDR3 spells CASSLAVGGSYEQYF. In nucleotides, the CDR3 is TGTGCCAGCAGTTTAGCGGTTGGCGGATCCTACGAGCAGTACTTC.

The V and J genes are TRBV5-1 and TRBJ2-1; no firm D call. V lost 5 bases to trimming and J lost 6 bases, with 12 bases between them. Germline CDR1 is SGHRS and CDR2 is YFSETQ. CDR3 length: 13 residues. The CDR3 nucleotides are TGCGCCAGCAGTGGTCTTACTTCCAATGAGCAGTTCTTC. This encodes CASSGLTSNEQFF. Filled out from reference TRBV5-1 and TRBJ2-1, the complete variable domain reads KAGVTQTPRYLIKTRGQQVTLSCSPISGHRSVSWYQQTPGQGLQFLFEYFSETQRNKGNFPGRFSGRQFSNSRSEMNVSTLELGDSALYLCASSGLTSNEQFFGPGTRLTVL.

This chain joins TRBV28 and TRBJ2-7; a weak D match, TRBD2 (5 bases). This CDR3 comprises 12 residues. The ends were cut back, 6 bases at V and 5 bases at J, with 11 bases in the middle. Germline V gene sequence: CDR1 MDHEN, CDR2 SYDVKM. The CDR3 region is CASSRGRNEQYF. The CDR3 bases are TGTGCCAGCAGCCGCGGGCGGAACGAGCAGTACTTC.

The chain has TRBV7-9 and TRBJ1-2; D may be TRBD1 (6 bases). The CDR3 runs 13 residues. The germline gives CDR1 SEHNR, CDR2 FQNEAQ (reference sequence). Trimming took off 5 bases at V and 7 bases at J, with 14 bases between the two ends. CDR3 sequence (DNA): TGTGCCAGCAGCCGCGACAGGTCGGGTGGCTACACCTTC. Translated: CASSRDRSGGYTF.

This clone was seen a few times. V usage is TRBV2 and J usage is TRBJ2-6, with D possibly TRBD1 on 6 matching bases. Germline CDR1 and CDR2: SNHLY and FYNNEI. The CDR3 is 13 amino acids. The V end lost 6 bases, the J end lost 6 bases, and 9 bases lay between the germline ends. Here the CDR3 reads CASRQGQANVLTF. In nucleotides, the CDR3 is TGTGCCAGCAGACAGGGCCAGGCCAACGTCCTGACTTTC.

V is TRBV11-3 and J is TRBJ2-2, with D hard to call. V lost 1 base, J lost 4 bases, and 7 bases lay in between. The CDR3 totals 14 residues. The germline gives CDR1 SGHNT, CDR2 YENEEA. This CDR3 reads CASSLVAATGELFF. In DNA, the CDR3 is TGTGCCAGCAGCTTAGTGGCGGCCACCGGGGAGCTGTTTTTT.

This clone was seen more than once but under ten times. The CDR3 spells CASRLGTSGQETQYF. CDR3 DNA sequence: TGCGCCAGCAGGCTAGGGACTAGCGGGCAAGAGACCCAGTACTTC. The chain uses TRBV5-1 and TRBJ2-5, with 12 bases identical to TRBD2. With 5 bases clipped from V and 2 bases from J, the junction kept 4 bases outside the gene matches. Germline V CDR1 and CDR2: SGHRS, YFSETQ. This CDR3 is built from 15 residues.

The V call is TRBV5-1, the J call TRBJ2-7; TRBD2 matches 8 bases. The CDR3 extends over 15 amino acids. The V gene end was trimmed by 3 bases and the J gene end by 4 bases; junction bases not matched to a gene: 9. CDR1 and CDR2 (germline): SGHRS, YFSETQ. This CDR3 reads CASSSTGTRPYEQYF. The CDR3 DNA sequence: TGCGCCAGCAGCTCTACCGGGACTAGACCTTACGAGCAGTACTTC. The full variable domain, in which reference TRBV5-1 and TRBJ2-7 provide the parts outside the CDR3, is KAGVTQTPRYLIKTRGQQVTLSCSPISGHRSVSWYQQTPGQGLQFLFEYFSETQRNKGNFPGRFSGRQFSNSRSEMNVSTLELGDSALYLCASSSTGTRPYEQYFGPGTRLTVT.

J is TRBJ2-7 and V is TRBV5-6; TRBD1 agrees at 9 bases. This CDR3 region has 13 residues. J was trimmed by 7 bases and V by 5 bases; bases with no gene match: 7. Germline CDR1 SGHDT, CDR2 YYEEEE. In DNA form, the CDR3 reads TGTGCCAGCAGGCAGACAGGGGGTTGGGAGCAGTACTTC. It is translated as CASRQTGGWEQYF.